This TCR beta chain was captured in a study of T cell changes during pregnancy in multiple sclerosis. The CDR3 spans 16 residues. TCRdb keeps only in-frame clones here, not all; method: immunoSEQ multiplex PCR. The sample lists approximately 64,000 clones; approximately 90% were seen once. Specimen: peripheral blood, collected in the first trimester of pregnancy. The V call is TRBV21-1, the J call TRBJ2-7; TRBD2, as called in the table, went unchecked against the DNA. TRBV21-1 is an annotated pseudogene. The sequence came from a female donor with multiple sclerosis, enrolled in a pregnancy study. CDR3 residues: CASSKGLAGGYYEQYF. Written as DNA, the CDR3 is TGTGCCAGCAGCAAAGGGCTAGCGGGCGGATACTACGAGCAGTACTTC.